What follows are 14 T cell receptor beta chains derived from one specimen sequenced in a study of cytomegalovirus exposure and HLA in healthy donors. PCR was performed using 60 Vbeta and 13 Jbeta primers. Assay used: immunoSEQ multiplex PCR; TCRdb lists only in-frame clones, some missing. Here the sample spans 90,000 to 150,000 clones, roughly 70% being singletons. The sample consisted of PBMCs. These receptors were taken from a woman aged 40 to 50 in good health and CMV-seronegative.

The chain carries TRBV6-5 and TRBJ1-6; D ambiguous. V lost 4 bases and J lost 7, with 14 bases in between. The CDR3 is 15 residues long. Germline CDR1 MNHEY, CDR2 SVGAGI. CDR3 sequence: CASSSSGGRNSPLHF. In nucleotides, the CDR3 is TGTGCCAGCAGTTCCAGTGGAGGGAGAAATTCACCCCTCCACTTT.

J is TRBJ2-7 and V is TRBV18; TRBD1 matches at 10 bases. The germline V gene encodes CDR1 KGHSH and CDR2 LQKENI. V lost 3 bases to trimming and J lost 5 bases; unmatched junction nucleotides: 13. The CDR3 extends over 17 amino acids. CDR3 DNA: TGTGCCAGCTCACCGCTCCTCGCGCGGACAGGGGGGAACGAGCAGTACTTC. Translating gives CASSPLLARTGGNEQYF.

The rearrangement joins TRBV6-5 to TRBJ2-7; a weak D match, TRBD1 (6 bases). The CDR3 is made up of 13 amino acids. Looked up from germline, CDR1 is MNHEY and CDR2 is SVGAGI. Trimming cost V 6 bases and J 2 bases, with 11 bases left between them. As DNA, the CDR3 is TGTGCCAGCAGGTCGGGACACCCCTACGAGCAGTACTTC. This encodes CASRSGHPYEQYF.

This clone was recorded a few times. DNA for the CDR3: TGCGCCAGCAGCTGGGGGGACTCTGGGGCCAACGTCCTGACTTTC. Translating gives CASSWGDSGANVLTF. V is TRBV4-1 and J is TRBJ2-6; a possible D gene is TRBD2 (6 bases). V lost 5 bases to trimming and J lost 0 bases, with 8 bases between them. The CDR3 spans 15 residues. From germline, CDR1 is MGHRA and CDR2 YSYEKL.

The chain employs TRBV7-8 and TRBJ1-6; D gene uncertain. CDR3 length: 17 residues. Germline CDR1 SGHVS, CDR2 FQNEAQ. V lost 5 bases, J lost 5 bases, and 19 bases lay in between. The CDR3 protein is CASSALGSGYDNSPLHF. The CDR3 bases are TGTGCCAGCAGCGCCCTCGGGTCGGGGTACGATAATTCACCCCTCCACTTT.

In its sample, this clone was seen once. The V gene is TRBV6-4, the J gene TRBJ2-1; TRBD1 matches 8 bases. The germline CDR1 and CDR2 sequences are MRHNA and SNTAGT. The CDR3 length is 13 residues. Trimming cost V 0 bases and J 11 bases; bases outside gene matches: 3. The CDR3 protein is CASSDSDRGKQFF. The CDR3 nucleotides read TGTGCCAGCAGTGACTCCGACAGGGGTAAGCAGTTCTTC.

This clone came up a few times. Germline is not matched at one junction end, which may reflect a read error. The rearrangement links TRBV7-7 to TRBJ2-2; the D gene is possibly TRBD1 (5 bases). Germline V CDR1 and CDR2: SSHAT, FNYEAQ (reference sequence). CDR3 length equals 15 residues. CDR3 sequence reads: CASSLVGVGTGELFF. CDR3 nucleotides: TGTGCTAGCAGCTTAGTAGGGGTCGGCACCGGGGAGCTGTTTTTT.

The chain carries TRBV7-2 and TRBJ2-7, with TRBD2 matching over 11 bases. Germline V CDR1 and CDR2: SGHTA, FQGNSA. This CDR3 has 15 amino acids. Trimming removed 5 bases from V and 4 bases from J; junction bases left unmatched: 7. This CDR3 reads CASSPTSGGVYEQYF. Written as DNA, the CDR3 is TGTGCCAGCAGCCCAACTAGCGGGGGAGTATACGAGCAGTACTTC. Full variable domain (outside the CDR3, taken from reference TRBV7-2 and TRBJ2-7): GAGVSQSPSNKVTEKGKDVELRCDPISGHTALYWYRQSLGQGLEFLIYFQGNSAPDKSGLPSDRFSAERTGGSVSTLTIQRTQQEDSAVYLCASSPTSGGVYEQYFGPGTRLTVT.

The chain recombines TRBV6-6 with TRBJ1-1; D uncertain. CDR3 length: 14 residues. Trimming took 0 bases from V and 6 from J, leaving 11 bases between them. Germline CDR1 is MNHNY and CDR2 is SVGAGI (reference sequence). In DNA form, the CDR3 reads TGTGCCAGCAGTTACTCGGCCGACACCCCTGAAGCTTTCTTT. This codes for CASSYSADTPEAFF.

The chain couples TRBV4-2 to TRBJ1-1; D remains unclear. Deletions cut 4 bases from V and 3 bases from J, with 9 bases between. The germline V gene encodes CDR1 LGHNA and CDR2 YNFKEQ. CDR3 size: 13 residues. The CDR3 here is CASSLKTDTEAFF. CDR3 nucleotide sequence: TGTGCCAGCAGCCTAAAAACTGACACTGAAGCTTTCTTT.

The sample holds one count of this clone. V and J are TRBV13 and TRBJ2-7; D remains unclear. V shed 2 bases and J shed 3 bases, with 5 bases lying between them. The length of the CDR3 is 12 residues. Germline values: CDR1 PRHDT, CDR2 FYEKMQ (reference sequence). The CDR3 DNA sequence: TGTGCCAGCAGCTTAATGCGCTACGAGCAGTACTTC. Amino acids: CASSLMRYEQYF.

In the case of this clone: One end of the junction fails to match germline, which may point to a read error. Other nucleotide sequences in the sample specify the same CDR3. V gene TRBV5-4 combines with J gene TRBJ2-7; weak D call: TRBD1 (6 bases). Germline values: CDR1 SGHNT, CDR2 YYREEE (reference sequence). There are 15 residues in the CDR3. The CDR3 is CASSSETGNSYEQYF. As DNA, the CDR3 is TGTGCCAGTAGCTCTGAGACAGGAAATTCCTACGAGCAGTACTTC.

This sequence joins TRBV28 and TRBJ1-4, with D hard to call. Trimming left V 10 bases short and J 2 bases short, with 5 bases between. The CDR3 is 11 residues long. The germline CDR1 and CDR2 sequences are MDHEN and SYDVKM. The CDR3 sequence: CAIGTNEKLFF. The DNA of the CDR3 is TGTGCCATCGGGACTAATGAAAAACTGTTTTTT. Supplemented by reference TRBV28 and TRBJ1-4, the full variable domain reads DVKVTQSSRYLVKRTGEKVFLECVQDMDHENMFWYRQDPGLGLRLIYFSYDVKMKEKGDIPEGYSVSREKKERFSLILESASTNQTSMYLCAIGTNEKLFFGSGTQLSVL.

This rearrangement joins TRBV11-1 to TRBJ1-1, with 9 bases matching TRBD1. CDR3 length: 13 amino acids. The V segment lost 2 bases and the J segment 10 bases; nucleotides outside the gene matches: 5. Germline-derived CDR1 and CDR2 are SGHAT and FQDESV (reference sequence). The CDR3 protein is CASSLSDRGVAFF. In DNA form, the CDR3 reads TGTGCCAGCAGCTTATCGGACAGGGGTGTAGCTTTCTTT.